A single sample gave rise to the 32 T cell receptor beta chains below, sequenced in a study of blood T cell repertoires in COVID-19. Measured with immunoSEQ multiplex PCR; TCRdb has only the in-frame clones, and not every one. The sample lists a few hundred thousand clones; about four fifths were seen once. The sequencing sample was made of peripheral blood. The receptors derive from a woman aged 40 to 50 who had recovered from COVID-19.

The chain is built from TRBV7-2 and TRBJ2-7; 10 nucleotides match TRBD1. Germline assignment: CDR1 SGHTA and CDR2 FQGNSA. Trimming at V came to 7 bases and at J to 3 bases, leaving 15 bases not matched to a gene. This CDR3 is built from 17 residues. The DNA for the CDR3 is TGTGCCAGCATCCAAGGGAACCCGGGACAGGGGTTCTACGAGCAGTACTTC. It codes for CASIQGNPGQGFYEQYF.

The sample holds a few counts of this clone. The V gene is TRBV5-1, the J gene TRBJ2-3; 7 bases are shared with TRBD2. With V trimmed by 1 base and J by 0 bases, 5 bases remained unmatched. In germline, CDR1 is SGHRS, CDR2 YFSETQ. This CDR3 comprises 16 residues. CDR3 protein: CASSLSLAVSTDTQYF. The CDR3 DNA is TGCGCCAGCAGCTTGAGCCTAGCGGTTAGCACAGATACGCAGTATTTT.

The chain employs TRBV2 and TRBJ2-7, with D maybe TRBD1 (6 bases). V lost 6 bases and J lost 3, with 15 bases in between. The germline CDR1 and CDR2 sequences are SNHLY and FYNNEI. The CDR3 consists of 14 residues. CDR3 DNA: TGTGCCAGCAGGATAGGACAGTCGGGCTACGAGCAGTACTTC. It encodes CASRIGQSGYEQYF.

This rearrangement joins TRBV27 to TRBJ1-2, with 9 positions matching TRBD1. Trimming cost V 6 bases and J 6 bases; bases outside gene matches: 8. The CDR3 length is 14 residues. Germline CDR1 MNHEY, CDR2 SMNVEV (reference sequence). The CDR3 protein is CASRFTGGEDGYTF. The CDR3 DNA follows: TGTGCCAGCAGATTCACAGGGGGCGAGGATGGCTACACCTTC.

In the case of this clone: Other DNA sequences in the sample encode the same CDR3. The chain couples TRBV2 to TRBJ2-7; 9 bases align to TRBD1. This CDR3 has 14 residues. Germline CDR1 SNHLY, CDR2 FYNNEI. The junction had 3 bases not matched to a gene; V was cut back by 6 bases and J by 0 bases. The CDR3, as DNA: TGTGCCAGCAGCGGACAGGGGAGCTCCTACGAGCAGTACTTC. Translated, it gives CASSGQGSSYEQYF.

This chain connects TRBV11-2 to TRBJ2-6, with TRBD1 matching over 8 bases. The germline gives CDR1 SGHAT, CDR2 FQNNGV. This CDR3 is 18 amino acids long. J lost 0 bases, V lost 3 bases, and 7 bases had no gene match. Written as DNA, the CDR3 is TGTGCCAGCAGCTTCAAACAGGGGGTTCTCTCTGGGGCCAACGTCCTGACTTTC. Translating it yields CASSFKQGVLSGANVLTF. The variable domain in full, completed from reference TRBV11-2 and TRBJ2-6, reads EAGVAQSPRYKIIEKRQSVAFWCNPISGHATLYWYQQILGQGPKLLIQFQNNGVVDDSQLPKDRFSAERLKGVDSTLKIQPAKLEDSAVYLCASSFKQGVLSGANVLTFGAGSRLTVL.

In this sample, this clone turned up once. This chain joins TRBV5-1 and TRBJ1-1, with 10 positions matching TRBD1. Germline CDR1 reads SGHRS; CDR2 reads YFSETQ. This CDR3 is built from 16 residues. Trimming cost V 4 bases and J 5 bases; bases outside gene matches: 11. Here the CDR3 reads CASSLLVGTGETEAFF. CDR3 coding DNA: TGCGCCAGCAGCCTATTGGTCGGGACAGGGGAAACTGAAGCTTTCTTT.

The V gene is TRBV5-1, the J gene TRBJ2-1, with no clear D. The CDR3 length is 14 residues. Looked up from germline, CDR1 is SGHRS and CDR2 is YFSETQ. V shed 4 bases and J shed 6 bases, with 14 bases lying between them. CDR3 amino acids: CASSSTTVPNEQFF. CDR3 bases: TGCGCCAGCAGCAGCACAACAGTCCCCAATGAGCAGTTCTTC. The variable domain in full, with the rest retrieved from reference TRBV5-1 and TRBJ2-1, is KAGVTQTPRYLIKTRGQQVTLSCSPISGHRSVSWYQQTPGQGLQFLFEYFSETQRNKGNFPGRFSGRQFSNSRSEMNVSTLELGDSALYLCASSSTTVPNEQFFGPGTRLTVL.

The chain couples TRBV9 to TRBJ1-5; D gene uncertain. The V gene lost 7 bases and the J gene lost 6 bases, with 11 bases spanning the gap. This CDR3 is 12 amino acids long. Germline CDR1 reads SGDLS; CDR2 reads YYNGEE. This CDR3 reads CASGGKVQPQHF. CDR3 nucleotide sequence: TGTGCCAGCGGAGGGAAGGTTCAGCCCCAGCATTTT.

The V call is TRBV9, the J call TRBJ1-2; D might be TRBD1 (5 bases). The CDR3 sequence is 14 residues long. V gave up 4 bases and J gave up 4 bases, with 14 bases separating them. Germline V lookup: CDR1 SGDLS, CDR2 YYNGEE. CDR3 amino acids: CASSRGQQTYGYTF. DNA of the CDR3: TGTGCCAGCAGCCGTGGACAACAGACCTATGGCTACACCTTC.

V is TRBV11-3 and J is TRBJ2-2, with 15 bases that match TRBD2. The CDR3 runs to 17 residues. Germline V gene lookup returns CDR1 SGHNT and CDR2 YENEEA. V shed 4 bases and J 6 bases; nucleotides not matched to a gene: 6. CDR3: CASSSGTSGGYAGELFF. In DNA form, the CDR3 reads TGTGCCAGCAGCTCTGGGACTAGCGGGGGGTATGCCGGGGAGCTGTTTTTT.

V gene TRBV27 combines with J gene TRBJ2-5, with D tentatively TRBD2 (6 bases). CDR3 length equals 15 residues. The germline V gene encodes CDR1 MNHEY and CDR2 SMNVEV (reference sequence). The V end lost 0 bases, the J end lost 4 bases, and 12 bases lay between the germline ends. The CDR3 DNA reads TGTGCCAGCAGTTTATCGGTCGGAGGGGTAGAGACCCAGTACTTC. It codes for CASSLSVGGVETQYF.

The chain has TRBV11-2 and TRBJ2-4; 9 bases agree with TRBD1. CDR1 SGHAT and CDR2 FQNNGV come from the germline V gene. V was clipped by 0 bases and J by 8 bases; unmatched bases: 8. The CDR3 is 16 residues long. The CDR3 DNA is TGTGCCAGCAGCTTAGAACCCACAGGGGGCGCGGACATTCAGTACTTC. Translating gives CASSLEPTGGADIQYF.

This chain connects TRBV29-1 to TRBJ1-1, with 7 bases lining up with TRBD1. The V and J ends lost 4 bases and 2 bases, in that order; junction bases with no gene match: 4. Looked up from germline, CDR1 is SQVTM and CDR2 is ANQGSEA. This CDR3 region has 13 residues. Written as DNA, the CDR3 is TGCAGCGTTGTCCGGACAGGAAACACTGAAGCTTTCTTT. Its protein product is CSVVRTGNTEAFF.

V and J are TRBV2 and TRBJ2-6, with D tentatively TRBD1 (5 bases). The V end lost 6 bases, the J end lost 0 bases, and 9 bases lay between the germline ends. In germline, CDR1 is SNHLY, CDR2 FYNNEI. The CDR3 is made up of 15 amino acids. This CDR3 is CASSPQDSGANVLTF. CDR3 nucleotide sequence: TGTGCCAGCAGCCCACAGGACTCTGGGGCCAACGTCCTGACTTTC.

The J gene is TRBJ1-2, the V gene TRBV19, with 7 positions matching TRBD1. The CDR3 has 15 residues. Germline CDR1 is LNHDA and CDR2 is SQIVND (reference sequence). V shed 4 bases and J 4 bases; nucleotides not matched to a gene: 9. The CDR3 protein is CASSTQDRVPYGYTF. The CDR3 DNA sequence: TGTGCCAGTAGTACCCAAGACAGGGTCCCCTATGGCTACACCTTC.

V and J are TRBV9 and TRBJ1-2, with 7 bases aligning to TRBD1. V lost 3 bases, J lost 8 bases, and 10 bases stayed unmatched. CDR1 is SGDLS, CDR2 YYNGEE, per germline. This CDR3 contains 14 residues. The CDR3 loop is CASSAAQGGRGYTF. DNA of the CDR3: TGTGCCAGCAGCGCAGCCCAGGGGGGCCGCGGCTACACCTTC.

The J gene is TRBJ1-6, the V gene TRBV7-9; D is possibly TRBD1 (5 bases). CDR1 and CDR2 (germline): SEHNR, FQNEAQ (reference sequence). Trimming removed 5 bases at V and 3 bases at J, with 17 bases between. There are 17 residues in the CDR3. This CDR3 reads CASSPRGRNFYNSPLHF. The DNA for the CDR3 is TGTGCCAGCAGCCCTAGGGGCCGGAATTTCTATAATTCACCCCTCCACTTT.

This clone came up many times. This sample also contains other DNA sequences that code for the same CDR3. V usage is TRBV6-4 and J usage is TRBJ1-2; D not certain. V was cut by 0 bases and J by 5 bases, with 7 bases left in between. There are 13 residues in the CDR3. Germline values: CDR1 MRHNA, CDR2 SNTAGT. This chain's CDR3 is CASSDSRVYGYTF. The CDR3 DNA reads TGTGCCAGCAGTGACTCGAGGGTTTATGGCTACACCTTC.

The chain couples TRBV5-1 to TRBJ2-3; a weak D match, TRBD2 (6 bases). Germline values: CDR1 SGHRS, CDR2 YFSETQ. The CDR3 runs to 16 residues. The V end lost 3 bases, the J end lost 4 bases, and 18 bases lay between the germline ends. The chain's CDR3 is CASSSEGSGSADTQYF. As DNA, the CDR3 is TGCGCCAGCAGCTCGGAGGGGTCGGGCAGTGCAGATACGCAGTATTTT.

This chain links TRBV2 with TRBJ2-3; TRBD2 aligns across 9 bases. The V and J ends lost 4 bases and 1 base, in that order; junction bases with no gene match: 12. The CDR3 length is 18 residues. CDR1 is SNHLY and CDR2 is FYNNEI in the germline V gene. CDR3: CASSGFRSERGGTDTQYF. The CDR3 bases are TGTGCCAGCAGTGGATTCAGATCCGAGCGGGGGGGCACAGATACGCAGTATTTT.

To note about this clone: Other DNA sequences from this sample encode an identical CDR3 as well. The chain carries TRBV18 and TRBJ1-2, with 9 nucleotides matching TRBD1. The V gene's germline CDR1 is KGHSH and CDR2 LQKENI. The CDR3 contains 13 residues. V lost 3 bases to trimming and J lost 8 bases; unmatched junction nucleotides: 4. The DNA of the CDR3 is TGTGCCAGCTCACCCGGGACAGGGCGGGGCTACACCTTC. Residues: CASSPGTGRGYTF.

The chain is built from TRBV29-1 and TRBJ1-2, with TRBD1 matching 7 bases. The germline V gene encodes CDR1 SQVTM and CDR2 ANQGSEA. Trimming cost V 7 bases and J 2 bases; bases outside gene matches: 7. There are 13 residues in the CDR3. The DNA for the CDR3 is TGCAGCGACGGACCGGGACAGAACTATGGCTACACCTTC. It yields the protein CSDGPGQNYGYTF.

J is TRBJ1-2 and V is TRBV5-4; D might be TRBD1 (6 bases). V gave up 4 bases and J gave up 1 base, with 11 bases separating them. The CDR3 has 14 residues. In germline, CDR1 is SGHNT, CDR2 YYREEE (reference sequence). The CDR3 sequence: CASSLQGINYGYTF. The CDR3 coding sequence is TGTGCCAGCAGCCTCCAGGGGATTAACTATGGCTACACCTTC.

The rearrangement uses TRBV5-1 and TRBJ1-1; 9 positions agree with TRBD1. The ends lost 1 base at V and 0 bases at J; junction bases unmatched: 4. The CDR3 is 16 amino acids. Germline CDR1 and CDR2: SGHRS and YFSETQ. The CDR3 spells CASSLSQGAMNTEAFF. DNA for the CDR3: TGCGCCAGCAGCTTGTCACAGGGGGCGATGAACACTGAAGCTTTCTTT. Full variable domain (remainder filled in from reference TRBV5-1 and TRBJ1-1): KAGVTQTPRYLIKTRGQQVTLSCSPISGHRSVSWYQQTPGQGLQFLFEYFSETQRNKGNFPGRFSGRQFSNSRSEMNVSTLELGDSALYLCASSLSQGAMNTEAFFGQGTRLTVV.

V usage is TRBV6-1 and J usage is TRBJ1-1; D is possibly TRBD1 (5 bases). This CDR3 is built from 13 residues. The germline gives CDR1 MNHNS, CDR2 SASEGT. V was clipped by 3 bases and J by 3 bases, with 8 bases between them. CDR3 nucleotides: TGTGCCAGCAGTGATCAGGGTTACACTGAAGCTTTCTTT. Translating it yields CASSDQGYTEAFF.

CDR3 in DNA: TGTGCCAGCTCACCAAGCGGGGGGCTCCCTTATTACGAGCAGTACTTC. Its protein is CASSPSGGLPYYEQYF. The V and J genes are TRBV18 and TRBJ2-7, with 9 bases that match TRBD2. The CDR3 is 16 residues long. Germline V CDR1 and CDR2: KGHSH, LQKENI. The V segment lost 2 bases and the J segment 4 bases; nucleotides outside the gene matches: 9. Using reference TRBV18 and TRBJ2-7 for the parts outside the CDR3, the full variable domain is NAGVMQNPRHLVRRRGQEARLRCSPMKGHSHVYWYRQLPEEGLKFMVYLQKENIIDESGMPKERFSAEFPKEGPSILRIQQVVRGDSAAYFCASSPSGGLPYYEQYFGPGTRLTVT.

The chain joins TRBV7-9 to TRBJ1-2, with TRBD1 matching 8 bases. Germline loops: CDR1 SEHNR, CDR2 FQNEAQ (reference sequence). J was trimmed by 2 bases and V by 5 bases; bases with no gene match: 10. The length of the CDR3 is 16 residues. CDR3: CASSLRKGQDNYGYTF. The CDR3 nucleotides are TGTGCCAGCAGCCTACGAAAGGGACAGGACAACTATGGCTACACCTTC. The full variable domain, in which reference TRBV7-9 and TRBJ1-2 provide the parts outside the CDR3, is DTGVSQNPRHKITKRGQNVTFRCDPISEHNRLYWYRQTLGQGPEFLTYFQNEAQLEKSRLLSDRFSAERPKGSFSTLEIQRTEQGDSAMYLCASSLRKGQDNYGYTFGSGTRLTVV.

The chain employs TRBV7-9 and TRBJ1-2; TRBD1 aligns across 11 bases. From germline, CDR1 is SEHNR and CDR2 FQNEAQ (reference sequence). Unmatched junction bases numbered 6, after V lost 4 bases and J lost 8 bases. The length of the CDR3 is 14 residues. CDR3 nucleotide sequence: TGTGCCAGCAGCTCCCGGGACAGGGGGTACGGCTACACCTTC. It codes for CASSSRDRGYGYTF.

The rearrangement uses TRBV27 and TRBJ2-1; D is perhaps TRBD2 (6 bases). The V gene's germline CDR1 is MNHEY and CDR2 SMNVEV (reference sequence). V was shortened by 3 bases and J by 0 bases, with 12 bases between the two germline ends. The CDR3 loop spans 16 amino acids. CDR3 protein: CASSFRPGDSYNEQFF. CDR3 nucleotide sequence: TGTGCCAGCAGTTTCCGCCCGGGGGACTCCTACAATGAGCAGTTCTTC.

This clone is a singleton in its sample. The chain combines TRBV18 with TRBJ2-2; TRBD1 agrees at 7 bases. Germline loops: CDR1 KGHSH, CDR2 LQKENI. The CDR3 covers 14 residues. Trimming cost V 6 bases and J 2 bases; bases outside gene matches: 3. The CDR3 here is CASSDRYNTGELFF. As DNA, the CDR3 is TGTGCCAGCTCGGACAGGTACAACACCGGGGAGCTGTTTTTT.

The V call is TRBV5-1, the J call TRBJ2-7; 9 bases are shared with TRBD1. With V trimmed by 0 bases and J by 7 bases, 8 bases remained unmatched. Germline V CDR1 and CDR2: SGHRS, YFSETQ. The CDR3 runs to 15 residues. CDR3 bases: TGCGCCAGCAGCTTGGTGTCGGGACAGGGTCAAGAGCAGTACTTC. Encoded protein: CASSLVSGQGQEQYF.